This TCR beta chain emerged from a study of shared clonotypes between healthy human individuals. Both subsets, CD45RA+ naive and CD45RA-negative memory, were split from the CD4+ cells. V was cut by 3 bases and J by 6 bases, with 11 bases left in between. The CDR3 extends over 14 amino acids. CDR1 is LNHDA, CDR2 SQIVND, per germline (reference sequence). The table came from immunoSEQ multiplex PCR; TCRdb's copy has only in-frame clones and leaves some out. Of roughly 2 million clones in the sample, roughly 96% were seen once. V and J are TRBV19 and TRBJ2-2, with D perhaps TRBD1 (5 bases). Sequencing was done on a sample of naive CD4+ T cells sorted from blood. Subset in this sample: CD45RA+ positively selected. The TCR was taken from a man younger than 30 in good health. The chain's CDR3 is CASSMVQGPGELFF. The DNA for the CDR3 is TGTGCCAGTAGTATGGTGCAGGGCCCCGGGGAGCTGTTTTTT.